This T cell receptor (beta chain) originates from a study of Tregs in tolerant kidney transplant recipients. General study results and limits: The most relevant donor-specific Treg TCRbeta repertoire apparently came from expansion with activated donor B cells. Biological reproducibility was not directly addressed, but technical replication error appeared minimal. Antigen-driven expansion was suggested because donor-specific Tregs expanded more than all Tregs in tolerant patients.

This clone was seen just once. Its antigen is unidentified. Libraries were prepared by immunoSEQ multiplex PCR; TCRdb keeps only in-frame clonotypes and omits some of them. The table includes approximately 99,000 clones, almost 90% detected once. Germline CDR1 and CDR2: SGHDT and YYEEEE. The CDR3 sequence is 13 residues long. Trimming took 1 base from V and 4 from J, leaving 8 bases between them. The sequence derives from a human donor who received a combined kidney and bone marrow transplant. V and J are TRBV5-6 and TRBJ2-5, with TRBD1 as a possible D gene (5 bases). The sample consisted of CD4+ T cells from blood, taken before the transplant. The CDR3 protein is CASSLYQGETQYF. CDR3 nucleotides: TGTGCCAGCAGCTTGTATCAGGGAGAGACCCAGTACTTC.